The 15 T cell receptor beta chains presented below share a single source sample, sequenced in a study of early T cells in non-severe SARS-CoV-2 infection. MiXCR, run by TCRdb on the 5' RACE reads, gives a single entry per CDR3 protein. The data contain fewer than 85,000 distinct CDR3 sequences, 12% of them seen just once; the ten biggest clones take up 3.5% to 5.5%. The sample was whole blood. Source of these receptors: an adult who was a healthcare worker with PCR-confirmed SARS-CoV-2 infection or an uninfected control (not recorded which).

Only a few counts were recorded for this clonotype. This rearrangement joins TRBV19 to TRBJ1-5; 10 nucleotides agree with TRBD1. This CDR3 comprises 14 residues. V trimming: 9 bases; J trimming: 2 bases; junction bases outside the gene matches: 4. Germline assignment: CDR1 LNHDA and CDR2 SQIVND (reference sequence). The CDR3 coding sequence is TGTGCCAGCCAGACAGGGGGCGGCAATCAGCCCCAGCATTTT. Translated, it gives CASQTGGGNQPQHF.

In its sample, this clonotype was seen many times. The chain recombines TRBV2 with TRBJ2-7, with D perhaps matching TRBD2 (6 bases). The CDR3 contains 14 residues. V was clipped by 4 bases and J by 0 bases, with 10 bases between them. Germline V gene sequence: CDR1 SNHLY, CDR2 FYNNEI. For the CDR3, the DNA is TGTGCCAGCAGTGGGGACTGGAGCTCCTACGAGCAGTACTTC. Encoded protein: CASSGDWSSYEQYF.

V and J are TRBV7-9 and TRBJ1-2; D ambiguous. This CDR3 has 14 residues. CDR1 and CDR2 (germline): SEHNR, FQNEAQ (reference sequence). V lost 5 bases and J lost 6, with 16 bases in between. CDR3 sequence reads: CASSAGSRSDGYTF. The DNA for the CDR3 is TGTGCCAGCAGCGCCGGCAGCCGAAGTGATGGCTACACCTTC. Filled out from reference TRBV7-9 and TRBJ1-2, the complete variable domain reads DTGVSQNPRHKITKRGQNVTFRCDPISEHNRLYWYRQTLGQGPEFLTYFQNEAQLEKSRLLSDRFSAERPKGSFSTLEIQRTEQGDSAMYLCASSAGSRSDGYTFGSGTRLTVV.

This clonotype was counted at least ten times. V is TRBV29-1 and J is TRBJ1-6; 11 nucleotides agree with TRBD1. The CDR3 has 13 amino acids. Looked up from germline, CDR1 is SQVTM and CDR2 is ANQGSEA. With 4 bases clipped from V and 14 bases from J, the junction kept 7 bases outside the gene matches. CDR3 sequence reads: CSVALDRGQTLHF. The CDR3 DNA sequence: TGCAGCGTTGCTCTGGACAGGGGGCAAACCCTCCACTTT.

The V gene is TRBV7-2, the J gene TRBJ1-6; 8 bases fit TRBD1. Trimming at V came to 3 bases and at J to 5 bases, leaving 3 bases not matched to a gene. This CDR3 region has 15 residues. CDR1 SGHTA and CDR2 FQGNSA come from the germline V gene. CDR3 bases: TGTGCCAGCAGCTTCCCCAGGGGGCATAATTCACCCCTCCACTTT. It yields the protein CASSFPRGHNSPLHF.

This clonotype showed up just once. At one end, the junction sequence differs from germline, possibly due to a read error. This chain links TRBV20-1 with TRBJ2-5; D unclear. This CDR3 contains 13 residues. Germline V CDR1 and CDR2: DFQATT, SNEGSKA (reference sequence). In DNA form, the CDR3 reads TGCAGTGCTAGGGGTCCTACCAAGGAGATCCAGTACTTC. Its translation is CSARGPTKEIQYF.

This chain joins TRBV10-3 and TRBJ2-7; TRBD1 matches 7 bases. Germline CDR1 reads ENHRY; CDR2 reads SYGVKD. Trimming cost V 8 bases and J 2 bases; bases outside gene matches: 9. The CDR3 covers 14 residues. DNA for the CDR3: TGTGCCATCTCGGACGGGACAGCACCCTACGAGCAGTACTTC. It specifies CAISDGTAPYEQYF.

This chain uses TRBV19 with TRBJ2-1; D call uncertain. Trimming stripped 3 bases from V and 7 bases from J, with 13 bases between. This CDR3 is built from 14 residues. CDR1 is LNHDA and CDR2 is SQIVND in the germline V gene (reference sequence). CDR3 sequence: CASSISSAENEQFF. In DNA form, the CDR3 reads TGTGCCAGTAGTATCAGTTCGGCGGAGAATGAGCAGTTCTTC.

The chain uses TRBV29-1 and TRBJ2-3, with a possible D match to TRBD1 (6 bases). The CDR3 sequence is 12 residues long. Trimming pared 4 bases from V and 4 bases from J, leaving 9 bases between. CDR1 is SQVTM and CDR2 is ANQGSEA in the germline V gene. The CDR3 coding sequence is TGCAGCGTTGGTAGGACAGCAGATACGCAGTATTTT. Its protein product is CSVGRTADTQYF.

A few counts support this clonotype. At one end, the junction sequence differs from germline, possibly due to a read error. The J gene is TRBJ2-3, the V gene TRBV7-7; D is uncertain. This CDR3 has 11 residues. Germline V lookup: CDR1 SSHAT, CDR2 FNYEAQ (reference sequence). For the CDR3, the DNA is TGTGCTAGCAGACTCCGCCCCTCGCAGTATTTT. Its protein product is CASRLRPSQYF.

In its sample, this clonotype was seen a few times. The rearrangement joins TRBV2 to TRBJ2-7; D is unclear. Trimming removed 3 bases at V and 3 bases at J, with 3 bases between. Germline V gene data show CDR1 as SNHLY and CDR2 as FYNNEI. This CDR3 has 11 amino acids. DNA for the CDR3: TGTGCCAGCAGTGATTTCTACGAGCAGTACTTC. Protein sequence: CASSDFYEQYF.

In DNA, the CDR3 is TGTGTCAGCAGCTTCCGGGACAGGGGAGCGGCTGCCGGCTACACCTTC. Its translation is CVSSFRDRGAAAGYTF. The rearrangement uses TRBV21-1 and TRBJ1-2; TRBD1, the table's D call, lacks a check against the DNA. TRBV21-1 is designated a pseudogene. The CDR3 totals 16 residues.

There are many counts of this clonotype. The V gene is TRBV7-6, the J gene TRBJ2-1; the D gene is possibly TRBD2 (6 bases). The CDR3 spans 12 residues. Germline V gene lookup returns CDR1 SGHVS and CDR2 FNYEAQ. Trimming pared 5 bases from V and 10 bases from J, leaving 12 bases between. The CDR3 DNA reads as TGTGCCAGCAGCCCCCCCGGGAGCGAGCAGTTCTTC. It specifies CASSPPGSEQFF.

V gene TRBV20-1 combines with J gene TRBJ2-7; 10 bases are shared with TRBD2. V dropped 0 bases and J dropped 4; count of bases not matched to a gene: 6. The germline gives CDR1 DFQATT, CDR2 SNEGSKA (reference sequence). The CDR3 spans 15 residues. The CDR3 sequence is CSARDYTSGKYEQYF. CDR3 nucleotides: TGCAGTGCTAGAGATTACACTAGCGGGAAATACGAGCAGTACTTC.

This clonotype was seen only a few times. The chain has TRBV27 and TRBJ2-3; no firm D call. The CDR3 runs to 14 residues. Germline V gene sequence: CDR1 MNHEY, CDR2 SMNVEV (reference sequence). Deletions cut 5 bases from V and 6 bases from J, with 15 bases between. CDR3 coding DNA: TGTGCCAGCAGTCCCCGGACGCCTTCGGATACGCAGTATTTT. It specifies CASSPRTPSDTQYF.